This T cell receptor (beta chain) appears in the sequencing data of a study of STAT5B mutations in CD4+ large granular lymphocyte leukemia. This CDR3 contains 13 residues. V was pared by 1 base and J by 3 bases, with 6 bases between. CDR1 and CDR2 from the germline V gene are SSHAT and FNYEAQ (reference sequence). Data came from immunoSEQ multiplex PCR; TCRdb stores just in-frame clones and leaves some out. The data show fewer than 9,000 clones, around 75% seen once. The TCR was taken from a woman between 55 and 75 years old with CD4+ T-cell large granular lymphocyte leukemia. This chain connects TRBV7-7 to TRBJ1-1, with D unclear. Sample: PBMCs. CDR3 in DNA: TGTGCCAGCAGCTTAGAACGGGACACTGAAGCTTTCTTT. It codes for CASSLERDTEAFF.